Listed below are T cell receptor beta chains from one sample, sequenced in a study of technical replicates of blood from several donors. Produced via immunoSEQ multiplex PCR; TCRdb's table is partial and in-frame only. Of roughly 52,000 clones listed, roughly 95% are singletons. Sequencing input: PBMCs. The receptors were sampled from a human donor in good health. Some clones in this sample may be carry-over from other donors' samples. Each CDR3 is given with its conserved first and last residue. D genes are given only for firm matches. The size entry is marked missing in some rows and otherwise reads once, few, many or a size class.

.	TRBD1	15	TRBJ1-2	TRBV6-1	TGTGCCAGCAGTGAAGCGGGGACAGCCAACTATGGCTACACCTTC	CASSEAGTANYGYTF
once	.	14	TRBJ2-3	TRBV19	TGTGCCAGTCGCCGGGTTCTGGGCACAGATACGCAGTATTTT	CASRRVLGTDTQYF
.	.	11	TRBJ2-1	TRBV20-1	TGCAGTGCTCAGGAGGGTTATGAGCAGTTCTTC	CSAQEGYEQFF
.	.	11	TRBJ2-7	TRBV11-3	TGTGCCAGCAGCTCAGGGGAGGAGCAGTACTTC	CASSSGEEQYF
.	.	13	TRBJ1-3	TRBV7-2	TGTGCCAGCAGTGCGGTGATTGGAAACACCATATATTTT	CASSAVIGNTIYF
.	TRBD1	14	TRBJ1-4	TRBV10-3	TGTGCCATCAGGGGGACAGGGGACGACGAAAAACTGTTTTTT	CAIRGTGDDEKLFF
.	TRBD2	15	TRBJ2-2	TRBV6-1	TGTGCCAGCAGTGAAGGCGGGAGGAACACCGGGGAGCTGTTTTTT	CASSEGGRNTGELFF
.	TRBD2	13	TRBJ2-5	TRBV7-2	TGTGCCAGCAGCCGGGGGGTTCGGGAGACCCAGTACTTC	CASSRGVRETQYF
.	TRBD1	15	TRBJ2-3	TRBV4-2	TGTGCCAGCAGTCGTGGACAGGGAGATTCAGATACGCAGTATTTT	CASSRGQGDSDTQYF
.	.	13	TRBJ1-1	TRBV15	TGTGCCACCCTTATGGCAGGCTGGACTGAAGCTTTCTTT	CATLMAGWTEAFF
.	TRBD1	17	TRBJ2-1	TRBV7-2	TGTGCCAGCAGCTTAAGTTCGGGACAGGGGGCTCGGCATGAGCAGTTCTTC	CASSLSSGQGARHEQFF
.	.	14	TRBJ2-3	TRBV9	TGTGCCAGCAGCGTAGCCAGGGCCGGGGATACGCAGTATTTT	CASSVARAGDTQYF
few	.	13	TRBJ2-7	TRBV5-4	TGTGCCAGCTCGGAGGGACCCAGCTACGAGCAGTACTTC	CASSEGPSYEQYF
.	.	13	TRBJ1-2	TRBV4-3	TGCGCCAGCAGTTCCAGGGCTGGCTATGGCTACACCTTC	CASSSRAGYGYTF
once	.	15	TRBJ1-1	TRBV2	TGTGCCAGCAGAACCTCAGGTGTCGGGAACACTGAAGCTTTCTTT	CASRTSGVGNTEAFF
.	.	15	TRBJ1-1	TRBV19	TGTGCCAGTACCTCCGGTTGGAGCGGAGGCACTGAAGCTTTCTTT	CASTSGWSGGTEAFF
.	.	17	TRBJ1-4	TRBV23-1	TGCGCCAGCAGTCAAAGTACAGAGGGCATTTCTAATGAAAAACTGTTTTTT	CASSQSTEGISNEKLFF
.	TRBD1	14	TRBJ1-2	TRBV5-6	TGTGCCAGCAGCTTTGGCAGGGGGTCTGATGGCTACACCTTC	CASSFGRGSDGYTF
.	TRBD1	14	TRBJ2-7	TRBV6-5	TGTGCCAGCAGTCCAGGGGGCACGTCGGGCGAGCAGTACTTC	CASSPGGTSGEQYF
.	TRBD1	16	TRBJ2-3	TRBV7-8	TGTGCCAGCACCCGGGGACCGGACAGGGCGACAGATACGCAGTATTTT	CASTRGPDRATDTQYF
.	TRBD1	20	TRBJ2-2	TRBV9	TGTGCCAGCAGCGGTGCCGGGACAGGGAAATCGGGGGCGAACACCGGGGAGCTGTTTTTT	CASSGAGTGKSGANTGELFF
.	.	13	TRBJ1-1	TRBV9	TGTGCCAGCAGCTACGACTGGGACACTGAAGCTTTCTTT	CASSYDWDTEAFF
.	TRBD2	16	TRBJ2-1	TRBV4-2	TGTGCCAGCAGCCCCCCTGGGGGGGAGAGTAGTAATGAGCAGTTCTTC	CASSPPGGESSNEQFF
.	TRBD1	16	TRBJ2-5	TRBV5-4	TGTGCCAGCAGCTCGACACAGGGGGCGCAGGGAGAGACCCAGTACTTC	CASSSTQGAQGETQYF
.	.	13	TRBJ2-7	TRBV6-6	TGTGCCAGCACCAAAACAGGGTCCTACGAGCAGTACTTC	CASTKTGSYEQYF
.	TRBD1	14	TRBJ2-7	TRBV6-6	TGTGCCAGCAGTGCCGGGACAGGGTTCGACGAGCAGTACTTC	CASSAGTGFDEQYF
.	.	14	TRBJ1-1	TRBV7-9	TGTGCCAGCAGCTCGAGGACAGAGAACACTGAAGCTTTCTTT	CASSSRTENTEAFF
.	.	18	TRBJ1-4	TRBV19	TGTGCCAGTAGTCCCCGGGGGTGGGGGAAGGCTACTAATGAAAAACTGTTTTTT	CASSPRGWGKATNEKLFF
.	TRBD1	14	TRBJ1-2	TRBV5-1	TGCGCCAGCAGCTTTTTGACAGGGGAGGGTGGCTACACCTTC	CASSFLTGEGGYTF
.	.	16	TRBJ1-3	TRBV5-1	TGCGCCAGCAGCCCGAGGATCGGGGGTACTGGAAACACCATATATTTT	CASSPRIGGTGNTIYF
.	TRBD2	18	TRBJ2-1	TRBV7-3	TGTGCCAGCAGCTTAACCCCCAGCGGGGGGCACTCCTACAATGAGCAGTTCTTC	CASSLTPSGGHSYNEQFF
.	TRBD1	15	TRBJ1-6	TRBV4-3	TGCGCCAGCAGCCAAGAGGGGACAGGAGTCTCACCCCTCCACTTT	CASSQEGTGVSPLHF
.	TRBD1	14	TRBJ2-5	TRBV27	TGTGCCAGCGGAAAGGGACAGTCGCAAGAGACCCAGTACTTC	CASGKGQSQETQYF
.	TRBD2	17	TRBJ2-7	TRBV7-8	TGTGCCAGCAGCTTAGCATACCGACTAGCGGGGGGGCAAGAGCAGTACTTC	CASSLAYRLAGGQEQYF
.	.	13	TRBJ1-6	TRBV5-6	TGTGCCAGCAGCTTGGACAGCAATTCACCCCTCCACTTT	CASSLDSNSPLHF
.	TRBD1	16	TRBJ1-1	TRBV27	TGTGCCAGCAGTTTGTTGTTCAGGGGGCTGGGAACTGAAGCTTTCTTT	CASSLLFRGLGTEAFF
.	.	15	TRBJ1-6	TRBV27	TGTGCCAGCAGCCTAACAGCTCTGGCGAATTCACCCCTCCACTTT	CASSLTALANSPLHF
.	TRBD1	15	TRBJ2-7	TRBV30	TGTGCCTGTATGACAGGGTGGGGAGTAGTCCGCGAGCAGTACTTC	CACMTGWGVVREQYF
.	.	12	TRBJ1-5	TRBV5-8	TGTGCCAGCAGCTTATACAATCAGCCCCAGCATTTT	CASSLYNQPQHF
.	.	14	TRBJ1-5	TRBV12-5	TGTGCTAGTGGGGAACAGGGTGGCAATCAGCCCCAGCATTTT	CASGEQGGNQPQHF
.	.	15	TRBJ1-1	TRBV5-5	TGTGCCAGCAGCTCAGGGGTGACGGTGAACACTGAAGCTTTCTTT	CASSSGVTVNTEAFF
.	.	16	TRBJ1-3	TRBV12-5	TGTGCTAGTGGTTTGACAAGCGGGTTTTCTGGAAACACCATATATTTT	CASGLTSGFSGNTIYF
.	.	15	TRBJ2-7	TRBV5-1	TGCGCCAGCAGCTTACAGGCCCGGGACACCGACGAGCAGTACTTC	CASSLQARDTDEQYF
.	TRBD1	15	TRBJ1-5	TRBV4-1	TGCGCCAGCAGCCAAGTTTGGACAGGGGAACAGCCCCAGCATTTT	CASSQVWTGEQPQHF
.	TRBD1	13	TRBJ1-5	TRBV6-5	TGTGCCAGCAGGCAGGGGGCGGTTCAGCCCCAGCATTTT	CASRQGAVQPQHF
.	TRBD1	14	TRBJ1-2	TRBV5-1	TGCGCCAGCAGCCTGCCGGGACAGGGATCGGGCTACACCTTC	CASSLPGQGSGYTF
.	.	15	TRBJ1-4	TRBV5-6	TGTGCCAGCAGCCTAAAGCCTTCAACTAATGAAAAACTGTTTTTT	CASSLKPSTNEKLFF
.	.	17	TRBJ2-7	TRBV11-3	TGTGCCAGAAGGCCCCAAGGGCTAGCGCCTCAGCCGGGGGAGCAGTACTTC	CARRPQGLAPQPGEQYF
.	.	12	TRBJ2-1	TRBV11-3	TGTGCCAGCAGCTTAGTCGCGGTAAGGCAGTTCTTC	CASSLVAVRQFF
.	TRBD1	16	TRBJ1-2	TRBV15	TGTGCCACCAGCAGGGGACAGGGGAGCGCTAACTATGGCTACACCTTC	CATSRGQGSANYGYTF